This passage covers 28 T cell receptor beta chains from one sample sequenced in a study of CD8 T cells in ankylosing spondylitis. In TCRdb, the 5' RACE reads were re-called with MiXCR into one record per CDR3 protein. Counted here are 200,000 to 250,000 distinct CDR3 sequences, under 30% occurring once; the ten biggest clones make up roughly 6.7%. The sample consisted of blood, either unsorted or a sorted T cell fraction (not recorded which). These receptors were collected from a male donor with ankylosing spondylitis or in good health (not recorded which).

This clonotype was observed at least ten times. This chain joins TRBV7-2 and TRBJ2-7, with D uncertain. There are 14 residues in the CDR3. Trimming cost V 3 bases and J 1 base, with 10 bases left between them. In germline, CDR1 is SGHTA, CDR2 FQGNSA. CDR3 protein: CASSFGQASYEQYF. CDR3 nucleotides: TGTGCCAGCAGCTTTGGCCAGGCGTCCTACGAGCAGTACTTC.

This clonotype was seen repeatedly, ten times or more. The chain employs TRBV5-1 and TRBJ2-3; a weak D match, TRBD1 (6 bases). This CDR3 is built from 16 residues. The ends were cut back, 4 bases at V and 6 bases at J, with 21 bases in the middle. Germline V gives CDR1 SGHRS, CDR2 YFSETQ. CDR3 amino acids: CASSPTTGFVFDTQYF. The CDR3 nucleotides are TGCGCCAGCAGCCCCACTACAGGGTTCGTTTTTGATACGCAGTATTTT.

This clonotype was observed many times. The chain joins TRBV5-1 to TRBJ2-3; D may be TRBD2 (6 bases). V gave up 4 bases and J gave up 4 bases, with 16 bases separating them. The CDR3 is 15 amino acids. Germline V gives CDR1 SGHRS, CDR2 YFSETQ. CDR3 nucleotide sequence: TGCGCCAGCAGCCCCTCGGGGGATCGGGCAGATACGCAGTATTTT. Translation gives CASSPSGDRADTQYF.

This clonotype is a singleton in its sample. CDR3 in amino acids: CAISLTASRAEAFF. CDR3 DNA sequence: TGTGCCATCAGTTTGACAGCGTCTCGCGCTGAAGCTTTCTTT. The chain links TRBV10-3 to TRBJ1-1, with D possibly matching TRBD1 (5 bases). V lost 5 bases to trimming and J lost 6 bases, with 16 bases between them. This CDR3 is 14 amino acids long. Germline-derived CDR1 and CDR2 are ENHRY and SYGVKD.

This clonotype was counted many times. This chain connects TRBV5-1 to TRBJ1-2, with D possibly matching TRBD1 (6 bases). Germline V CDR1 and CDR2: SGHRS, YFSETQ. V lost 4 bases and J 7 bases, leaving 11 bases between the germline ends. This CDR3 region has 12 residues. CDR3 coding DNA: TGCGCCAGCAGCGGGGGACAAGGTGGCTACACCTTC. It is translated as CASSGGQGGYTF.

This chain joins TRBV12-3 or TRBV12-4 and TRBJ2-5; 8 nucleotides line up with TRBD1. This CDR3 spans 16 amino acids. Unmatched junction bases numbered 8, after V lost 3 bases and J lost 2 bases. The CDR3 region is CASSFGQGKTQETQYF. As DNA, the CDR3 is TGTGCCAGCAGTTTTGGACAGGGAAAAACGCAAGAGACCCAGTACTTC.

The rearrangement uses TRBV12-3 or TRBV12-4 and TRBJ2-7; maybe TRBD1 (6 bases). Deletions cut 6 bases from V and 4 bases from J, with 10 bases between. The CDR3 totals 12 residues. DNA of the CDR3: TGTGCCAGCAGGTCAGGGGATTACGAGCAGTACTTC. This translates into CASRSGDYEQYF.

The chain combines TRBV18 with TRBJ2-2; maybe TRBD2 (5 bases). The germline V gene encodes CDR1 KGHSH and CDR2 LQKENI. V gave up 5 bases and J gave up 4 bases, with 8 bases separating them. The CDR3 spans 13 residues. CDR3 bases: TGTGCCAGCTCAGGAGGAACCACCGGGGAGCTGTTTTTT. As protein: CASSGGTTGELFF.

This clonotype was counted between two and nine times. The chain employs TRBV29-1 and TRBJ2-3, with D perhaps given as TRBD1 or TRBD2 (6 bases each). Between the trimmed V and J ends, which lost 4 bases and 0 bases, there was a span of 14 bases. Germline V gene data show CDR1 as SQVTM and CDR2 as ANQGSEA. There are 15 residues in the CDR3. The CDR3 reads CSVAWGAGSTDTQYF. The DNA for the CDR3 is TGCAGCGTTGCGTGGGGGGCTGGGAGCACAGATACGCAGTATTTT.

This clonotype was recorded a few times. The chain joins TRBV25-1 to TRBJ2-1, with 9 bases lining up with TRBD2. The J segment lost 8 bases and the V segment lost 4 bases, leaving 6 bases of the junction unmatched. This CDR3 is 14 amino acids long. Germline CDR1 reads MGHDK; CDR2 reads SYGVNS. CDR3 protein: CASSVAGGGDEQFF. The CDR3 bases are TGTGCCAGCAGTGTTGCGGGAGGGGGCGATGAGCAGTTCTTC.

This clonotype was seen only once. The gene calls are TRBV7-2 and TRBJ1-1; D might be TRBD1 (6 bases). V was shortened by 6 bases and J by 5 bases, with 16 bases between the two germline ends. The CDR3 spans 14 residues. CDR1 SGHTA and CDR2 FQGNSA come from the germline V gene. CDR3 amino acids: CASRNRVRGTEAFF. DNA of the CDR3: TGTGCCAGCAGGAACAGGGTTAGAGGGACTGAAGCTTTCTTT.

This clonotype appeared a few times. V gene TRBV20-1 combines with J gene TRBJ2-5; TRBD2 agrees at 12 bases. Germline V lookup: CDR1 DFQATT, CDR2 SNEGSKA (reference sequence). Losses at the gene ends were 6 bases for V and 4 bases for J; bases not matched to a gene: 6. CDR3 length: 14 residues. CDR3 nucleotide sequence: TGCAGTGCAAGACTAGCGGGAGCCGGAGAGACCCAGTACTTC. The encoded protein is CSARLAGAGETQYF.

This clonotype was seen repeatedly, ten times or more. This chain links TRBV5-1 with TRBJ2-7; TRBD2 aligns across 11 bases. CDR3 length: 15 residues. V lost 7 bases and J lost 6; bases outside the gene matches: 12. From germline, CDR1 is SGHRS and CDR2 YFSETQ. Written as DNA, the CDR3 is TGCGCCAGCCGACTAGCGGGAAAAGGGTCTGCCGAGCAGTACTTC. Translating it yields CASRLAGKGSAEQYF.

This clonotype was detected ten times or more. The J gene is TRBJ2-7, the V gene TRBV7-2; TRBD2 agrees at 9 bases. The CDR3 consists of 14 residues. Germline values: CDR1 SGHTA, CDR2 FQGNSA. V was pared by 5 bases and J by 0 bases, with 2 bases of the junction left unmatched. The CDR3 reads CASSPSGTSYEQYF. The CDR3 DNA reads TGTGCCAGCAGCCCTAGCGGGACCTCCTACGAGCAGTACTTC.

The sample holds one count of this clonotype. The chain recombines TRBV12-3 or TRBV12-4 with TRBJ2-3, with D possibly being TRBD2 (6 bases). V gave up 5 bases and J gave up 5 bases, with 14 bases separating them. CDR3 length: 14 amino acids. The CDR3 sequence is CASSPGLNRDTQYF. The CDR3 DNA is TGTGCCAGCAGTCCGGGACTCAACCGAGATACGCAGTATTTT.

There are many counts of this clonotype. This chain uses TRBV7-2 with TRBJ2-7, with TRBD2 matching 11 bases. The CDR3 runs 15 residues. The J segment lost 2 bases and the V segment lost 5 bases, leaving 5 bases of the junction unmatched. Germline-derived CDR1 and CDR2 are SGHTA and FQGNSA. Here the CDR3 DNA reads TGTGCCAGCAGCACGACTAGCGGGACCACCTACGAGCAGTACTTC. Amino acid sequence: CASSTTSGTTYEQYF.

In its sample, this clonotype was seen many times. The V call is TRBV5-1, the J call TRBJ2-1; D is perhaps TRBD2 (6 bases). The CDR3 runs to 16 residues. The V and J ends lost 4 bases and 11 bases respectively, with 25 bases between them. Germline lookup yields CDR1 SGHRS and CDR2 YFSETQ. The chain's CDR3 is CASSPLSGPGDKKQFF. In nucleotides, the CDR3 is TGCGCCAGCAGCCCACTATCGGGACCGGGGGATAAAAAGCAGTTCTTC.

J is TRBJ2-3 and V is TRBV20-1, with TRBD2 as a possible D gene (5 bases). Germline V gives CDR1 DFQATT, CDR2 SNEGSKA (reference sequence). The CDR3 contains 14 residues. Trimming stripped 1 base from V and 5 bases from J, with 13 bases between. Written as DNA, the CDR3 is TGCAGTGCTAGAGGTGGGAGTGGAGGAGATACGCAGTATTTT. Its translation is CSARGGSGGDTQYF.

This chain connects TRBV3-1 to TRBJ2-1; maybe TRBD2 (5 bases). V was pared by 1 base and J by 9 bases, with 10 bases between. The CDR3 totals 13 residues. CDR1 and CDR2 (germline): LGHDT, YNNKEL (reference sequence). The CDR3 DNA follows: TGTGCCAGCAGCCAAGGTCGTAGCGTTGAGCAGTTCTTC. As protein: CASSQGRSVEQFF.

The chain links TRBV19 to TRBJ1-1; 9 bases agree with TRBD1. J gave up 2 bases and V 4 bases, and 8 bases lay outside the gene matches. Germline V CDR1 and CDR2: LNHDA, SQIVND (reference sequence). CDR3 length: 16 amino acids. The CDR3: CASSTLPGQGNTEAFF. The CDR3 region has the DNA TGTGCCAGTAGTACCCTACCGGGACAGGGAAACACTGAAGCTTTCTTT.

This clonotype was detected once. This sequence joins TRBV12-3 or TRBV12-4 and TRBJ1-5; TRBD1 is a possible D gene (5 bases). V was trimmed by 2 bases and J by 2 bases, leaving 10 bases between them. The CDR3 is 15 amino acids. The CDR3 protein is CASSLLLGGNQPQHF. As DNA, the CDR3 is TGTGCCAGCAGTTTATTGCTGGGGGGCAATCAGCCCCAGCATTTT.

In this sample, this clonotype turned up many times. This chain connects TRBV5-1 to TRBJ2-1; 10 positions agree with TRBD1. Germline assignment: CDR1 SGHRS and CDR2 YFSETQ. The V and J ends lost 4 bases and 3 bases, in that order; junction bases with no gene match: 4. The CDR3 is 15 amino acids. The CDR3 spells CASSTGQGRYNEQFF. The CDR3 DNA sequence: TGCGCCAGCAGCACGGGACAGGGGCGCTACAATGAGCAGTTCTTC.

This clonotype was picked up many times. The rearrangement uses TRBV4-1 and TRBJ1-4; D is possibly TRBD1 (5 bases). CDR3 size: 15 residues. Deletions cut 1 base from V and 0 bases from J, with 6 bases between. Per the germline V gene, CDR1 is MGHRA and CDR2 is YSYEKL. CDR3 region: CASSQGTTTNEKLFF. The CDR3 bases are TGCGCCAGCAGCCAAGGGACAACAACTAATGAAAAACTGTTTTTT.

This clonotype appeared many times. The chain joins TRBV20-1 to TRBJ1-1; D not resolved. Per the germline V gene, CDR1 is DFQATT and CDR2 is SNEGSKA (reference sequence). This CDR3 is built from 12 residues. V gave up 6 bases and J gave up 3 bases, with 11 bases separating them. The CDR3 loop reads CSAKVGDTEAFF. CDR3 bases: TGCAGTGCCAAGGTGGGCGACACTGAAGCTTTCTTT.

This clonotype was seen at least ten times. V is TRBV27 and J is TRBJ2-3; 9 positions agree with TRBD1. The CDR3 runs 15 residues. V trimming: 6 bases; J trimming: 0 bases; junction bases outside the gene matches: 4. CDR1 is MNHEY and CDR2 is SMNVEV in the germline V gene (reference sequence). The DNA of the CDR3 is TGTGCCAGCAGCTGGGACAGGGTTAGCACAGATACGCAGTATTTT. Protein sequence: CASSWDRVSTDTQYF.

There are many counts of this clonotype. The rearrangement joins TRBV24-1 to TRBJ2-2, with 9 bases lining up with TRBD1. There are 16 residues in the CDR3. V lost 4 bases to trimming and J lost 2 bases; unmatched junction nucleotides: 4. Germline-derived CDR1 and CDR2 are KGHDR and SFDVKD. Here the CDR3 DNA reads TGTGCCACCAGTGACCCGACAGGGGGAAACACCGGGGAGCTGTTTTTT. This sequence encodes CATSDPTGGNTGELFF.

CDR3 coding DNA: TGCAGTGCTAGAATTCGACGGTATGCCCCATCCTACGAGCAGTACTTC. It translates to CSARIRRYAPSYEQYF. The gene calls are TRBV20-1 and TRBJ2-7; D call uncertain. Trimming removed 2 bases from V and 1 base from J, with 18 bases in between. This CDR3 spans 16 amino acids. The germline gives CDR1 DFQATT, CDR2 SNEGSKA (reference sequence).

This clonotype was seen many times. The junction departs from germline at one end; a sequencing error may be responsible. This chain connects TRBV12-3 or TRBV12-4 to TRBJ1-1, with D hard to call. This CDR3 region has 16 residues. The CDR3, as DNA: TGTGCCAGCAGTTCCCCACCGGGCGGGTTGAAAACTGAAGCTTTCTTT. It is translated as CASSSPPGGLKTEAFF.